These 27 T cell receptor beta chains were all obtained from the same sample, sequenced in a study of blood T cell repertoires in COVID-19. TCRdb's table, derived via immunoSEQ multiplex PCR, lists solely in-frame clones and lacks some. The repertoire holds about 300,000 clones, approximately 90% seen once, with around 4.4% in the top ten. The sample was peripheral blood. Every receptor here comes from a man aged 40-55 years with acute or convalescent COVID-19.

V is TRBV10-3 and J is TRBJ1-2; 8 positions agree with TRBD1. The V gene end was trimmed by 5 bases and the J gene end by 8 bases; junction bases not matched to a gene: 10. This CDR3 spans 14 amino acids. Germline CDR1 ENHRY, CDR2 SYGVKD. The CDR3 nucleotides read TGTGCCATCAGTCCCTACCCGGGACAGGAAGGCTACACCTTC. The encoded protein is CAISPYPGQEGYTF.

J is TRBJ1-6 and V is TRBV9; D possibly corresponds to TRBD1 (6 bases). V lost 2 bases and J 6 bases, leaving 9 bases between the germline ends. The CDR3 runs to 14 residues. Germline V gives CDR1 SGDLS, CDR2 YYNGEE. The CDR3 DNA reads TGTGCCAGCAGCGTTCAGGGGAGTAATTCACCCCTCCACTTT. Translating it yields CASSVQGSNSPLHF.

V gene TRBV3-1 (or the pseudogene TRBV3-2) combines with J gene TRBJ1-2; 7 bases map to TRBD1. V lost 2 bases, J lost 4 bases, and 7 bases stayed unmatched. Per germline, CDR1 LGHDT and CDR2 YNNKEL (reference sequence). CDR3 length: 15 residues. This chain's CDR3 is CASSQPGQATYGYTF. The CDR3 region has the DNA TGTGCCAGCAGCCAACCCGGACAGGCAACCTATGGCTACACCTTC.

The rearrangement links TRBV7-9 to TRBJ1-2; D remains ambiguous. The germline V gene has CDR1 SEHNR and CDR2 FQNEAQ (reference sequence). V shed 0 bases and J shed 7 bases, with 9 bases lying between them. This CDR3 comprises 13 residues. CDR3 in DNA: TGTGCCAGCAGCTTAGCCCTGGCTGGTGGCTACACCTTC. Translation: CASSLALAGGYTF. Drawing the rest from reference TRBV7-9 and TRBJ1-2, the complete variable domain is DTGVSQNPRHKITKRGQNVTFRCDPISEHNRLYWYRQTLGQGPEFLTYFQNEAQLEKSRLLSDRFSAERPKGSFSTLEIQRTEQGDSAMYLCASSLALAGGYTFGSGTRLTVV.

The V and J genes are TRBV6-5 and TRBJ1-5; no definite D call. The CDR3 runs 14 residues. Trimming cost V 10 bases and J 7 bases, with 20 bases left between them. Germline CDR1 reads MNHEY; CDR2 reads SVGAGI. The CDR3 coding sequence is TGTGCCACAGCGGAGCGGGATGGAAGACAGCCCCAGCATTTT. This sequence encodes CATAERDGRQPQHF.

V usage is TRBV24-1 and J usage is TRBJ2-2; the match to TRBD1 covers 11 bases. This CDR3 has 16 amino acids. V was pared by 4 bases and J by 7 bases, with 7 bases of the junction left unmatched. Germline V gives CDR1 KGHDR, CDR2 SFDVKD. The CDR3 DNA follows: TGTGCCACCAGTGACCCAGGACAGGGGGCTGGCGGGGAGCTGTTTTTT. It yields the protein CATSDPGQGAGGELFF.

The rearrangement joins TRBV6-5 to TRBJ1-4, with D tentatively TRBD1 (6 bases). V was trimmed by 4 bases and J by 8 bases, leaving 17 bases between them. The CDR3 spans 15 residues. The germline CDR1 and CDR2 sequences are MNHEY and SVGAGI. CDR3 amino acids: CASSFLTGIGEKLFF. Here the CDR3 DNA reads TGTGCCAGCAGTTTCCTAACAGGGATTGGGGAAAAACTGTTTTTT.

This clone was observed a single time. V and J are TRBV18 and TRBJ2-7; TRBD1 agrees at 7 bases. The CDR3 loop spans 15 amino acids. The junction had 8 bases not matched to a gene; V was cut back by 3 bases and J by 3 bases. Germline loops: CDR1 KGHSH, CDR2 LQKENI. The CDR3 DNA reads as TGTGCCAGCTCACCCTCTGGACAGGTTTTCTACGAGCAGTACTTC. The encoded protein is CASSPSGQVFYEQYF.

The chain uses TRBV10-2 and TRBJ2-2; D gene ambiguous. CDR3 size: 15 residues. V was clipped by 5 bases and J by 3 bases, with 13 bases between them. Germline V gene lookup returns CDR1 WSHSY and CDR2 SAAADI. The CDR3, as DNA: TGCGCCAGCAGTAGAACTTCCGGTTACACCGGGGAGCTGTTTTTT. Protein sequence: CASSRTSGYTGELFF.

V usage is TRBV19 and J usage is TRBJ2-3, with D maybe TRBD2 (6 bases). Per the germline V gene, CDR1 is LNHDA and CDR2 is SQIVND (reference sequence). Trimming pared 3 bases from V and 6 bases from J, leaving 13 bases between. The CDR3 runs to 14 residues. The CDR3 spells CASSIGGRGDTQYF. The DNA for the CDR3 is TGTGCCAGTAGTATTGGTGGCCGGGGGGATACGCAGTATTTT.

The rearrangement links TRBV5-8 to TRBJ1-5; 11 nucleotides agree with TRBD1. CDR3 length: 15 residues. The V gene end was trimmed by 0 bases and the J gene end by 4 bases; junction bases not matched to a gene: 0. Germline CDR1 and CDR2: SGHTS and YDEGEE. In nucleotides, the CDR3 is TGTGCCAGCAGCTTGGGGGACAGGGGGAATCAGCCCCAGCATTTT. Translating it yields CASSLGDRGNQPQHF.

This chain joins TRBV5-1 and TRBJ1-1, with 10 bases aligning to TRBD1. The CDR3 is 13 amino acids. Trimming cost V 2 bases and J 7 bases; bases outside gene matches: 2. The germline V gene has CDR1 SGHRS and CDR2 YFSETQ. CDR3 coding DNA: TGCGCCAGCAGCTTTGGGACAGGGGTTGAAGCTTTCTTT. Residues: CASSFGTGVEAFF.

The chain is built from TRBV7-6 and TRBJ1-2; a weak D match, TRBD1 (5 bases). Germline V gene sequence: CDR1 SGHVS, CDR2 FNYEAQ. The CDR3 is 13 residues long. The ends were cut back, 5 bases at V and 7 bases at J, with 14 bases in the middle. DNA of the CDR3: TGTGCCAGCAGCGAACACCTCGGGGGTGGCTACACCTTC. Protein product: CASSEHLGGGYTF. Using reference TRBV7-6 and TRBJ1-2 for the parts outside the CDR3, the full variable domain is GAGVSQSPRYKVTKRGQDVALRCDPISGHVSLYWYRQALGQGPEFLTYFNYEAQQDKSGLPNDRFSAERPEGSISTLTIQRTEQRDSAMYRCASSEHLGGGYTFGSGTRLTVV.

This clone was detected only once. The rearrangement links TRBV10-2 to TRBJ2-1; 10 nucleotides match TRBD1. V was clipped by 6 bases and J by 10 bases; unmatched bases: 6. The CDR3 runs to 13 residues. Germline V CDR1 and CDR2: WSHSY, SAAADI. CDR3 region: CASSPGQGYEQFF. Written as DNA, the CDR3 is TGCGCCAGCAGCCCGGGACAGGGGTACGAGCAGTTCTTC.

The chain couples TRBV12-5 to TRBJ2-1, with 12 bases matching TRBD2. V shed 1 base and J 13 bases; nucleotides not matched to a gene: 5. The CDR3 consists of 14 residues. Germline values: CDR1 LGHNT, CDR2 FRNRAP. CDR3 nucleotide sequence: TGTGCTAGTGGTTTGGCCCTAGCGGGGGGGCAACAGTTCTTC. Protein: CASGLALAGGQQFF. Together with reference TRBV12-5 and TRBJ2-1, the CDR3 gives the full variable domain: DARVTQTPRHKVTEMGQEVTMRCQPILGHNTVFWYRQTMMQGLELLAYFRNRAPLDDSGMPKDRFSAEMPDATLATLKIQPSEPRDSAVYFCASGLALAGGQQFFGPGTRLTVL.

The chain employs TRBV7-9 and TRBJ2-7; 10 bases agree with TRBD1. Germline V CDR1 and CDR2: SEHNR, FQNEAQ (reference sequence). Trimming cost V 1 base and J 4 bases; bases outside gene matches: 7. There are 16 residues in the CDR3. CDR3 residues: CASSLGTGGIRYEQYF. The CDR3 DNA is TGTGCCAGCAGCTTAGGGACAGGGGGGATCCGATACGAGCAGTACTTC.

CDR3 in DNA: TGTGCCAGCAGCTCTCTCCTCCGGGAGTCTGGAAACACCATATATTTT. This sequence encodes CASSSLLRESGNTIYF. The chain combines TRBV11-2 with TRBJ1-3; D is uncertain. V lost 4 bases, J lost 1 base, and 14 bases lay in between. Germline values: CDR1 SGHAT, CDR2 FQNNGV. This CDR3 is 16 amino acids long.

J is TRBJ1-5 and V is TRBV2; the D is unclear. This CDR3 is built from 15 residues. The germline V gene has CDR1 SNHLY and CDR2 FYNNEI. Trimming shortened V by 4 bases and J by 9 bases, and 19 bases separated the two germline ends. Here the CDR3 DNA reads TGTGCCAGCAGTGGGGTCGGCGGCGGCTCTGGGCCCCAGCATTTT. It specifies CASSGVGGGSGPQHF. Full variable domain (missing parts from reference TRBV2 and TRBJ1-5): EPEVTQTPSHQVTQMGQEVILRCVPISNHLYFYWYRQILGQKVEFLVSFYNNEISEKSEIFDDQFSVERPDGSNFTLKIRSTKLEDSAMYFCASSGVGGGSGPQHFGDGTRLSIL.

The chain uses TRBV6-1 and TRBJ1-2; 8 bases are a match to TRBD1. In germline, CDR1 is MNHNS, CDR2 SASEGT. This CDR3 spans 15 amino acids. V shed 1 base, J shed 5 bases, and the junction held 6 bases outside the gene matches. CDR3 sequence reads: CASSEGAGGAYGYTF. The CDR3 nucleotides are TGTGCCAGCAGTGAAGGGGCAGGGGGCGCGTATGGCTACACCTTC.

In this sample, this clone turned up once. The rearrangement links TRBV5-6 to TRBJ1-1; D is possibly TRBD1 (5 bases). Germline lookup yields CDR1 SGHDT and CDR2 YYEEEE. Trimming took 3 bases from V and 4 from J, leaving 10 bases between them. The CDR3 consists of 13 residues. The CDR3: CASSWSGGTEAFF. CDR3 DNA: TGTGCCAGCAGCTGGAGCGGGGGCACTGAAGCTTTCTTT.

This clone is a singleton in its sample. The V and J genes are TRBV4-2 and TRBJ2-7; 9 nucleotides agree with TRBD1. CDR3 length: 15 residues. Germline V gene lookup returns CDR1 LGHNA and CDR2 YNFKEQ. With V trimmed by 3 bases and J by 1 base, 4 bases remained unmatched. The CDR3 loop reads CASSHGTGRSYEQYF. CDR3 in DNA: TGTGCCAGCAGCCACGGGACAGGGAGGTCCTACGAGCAGTACTTC.

V gene TRBV10-2 combines with J gene TRBJ2-1, with a tentative D call TRBD2 (5 bases). From germline, CDR1 is WSHSY and CDR2 SAAADI. With 0 bases removed from V and 1 base from J, the gap between germline ends came to 10 bases. The length of the CDR3 is 16 residues. The CDR3 is CASSESTERSYNEQFF. The CDR3 coding sequence is TGCGCCAGCAGTGAGTCGACCGAGCGGTCCTACAATGAGCAGTTCTTC.

The V gene is TRBV9, the J gene TRBJ2-2, with 8 positions matching TRBD1. The CDR3 covers 17 residues. After removal of 4 bases from V and 3 bases from J, the junction contained 11 bases not matched to a gene. CDR1 is SGDLS, CDR2 YYNGEE, per germline. Here the CDR3 DNA reads TGTGCCAGCAGCCCCCGCCCCGACAGGGGACACACCGGGGAGCTGTTTTTT. Translating gives CASSPRPDRGHTGELFF.

The V gene is TRBV5-6, the J gene TRBJ1-2; the D gene is possibly TRBD1 (6 bases). V lost 0 bases and J lost 8, with 14 bases in between. The CDR3 totals 14 residues. CDR1 is SGHDT and CDR2 is YYEEEE in the germline V gene. CDR3 sequence (DNA): TGTGCCAGCAGCTTGGGTCCGGCAGGGGAAGGCTACACCTTC. This translates into CASSLGPAGEGYTF.

The V and J genes are TRBV19 and TRBJ2-7, with 7 bases lining up with TRBD2. V trimming: 3 bases; J trimming: 6 bases; junction bases outside the gene matches: 8. Germline lookup yields CDR1 LNHDA and CDR2 SQIVND (reference sequence). The CDR3 is 14 residues long. The DNA of the CDR3 is TGTGCCAGTAGTATGCAGGTCTTAGCGGGCGAGCAGTACTTC. Protein: CASSMQVLAGEQYF.

The chain recombines TRBV2 with TRBJ1-5; D is uncertain. Per the germline V gene, CDR1 is SNHLY and CDR2 is FYNNEI. The ends were cut back, 7 bases at V and 2 bases at J, with 15 bases in the middle. This CDR3 is built from 15 residues. CDR3 residues: CASTGDRLGNQPQHF. CDR3 nucleotides: TGTGCCAGCACTGGAGACCGGCTAGGCAATCAGCCCCAGCATTTT.

The rearrangement uses TRBV28 and TRBJ2-7; 9 positions agree with TRBD1. Germline values: CDR1 MDHEN, CDR2 SYDVKM. This CDR3 spans 16 amino acids. J was trimmed by 5 bases and V by 6 bases; bases with no gene match: 14. This chain's CDR3 is CASRSTGGGGFHEQYF. The DNA of the CDR3 is TGTGCCAGCAGGTCAACAGGGGGCGGGGGATTCCACGAGCAGTACTTC.